The clone carrying this TCR beta chain was counted at least ten times. No antigen is known for it. The data belong to a study of T cells in Graves' hyperthyroidism and ophthalmopathy. Notes on the study in general: Appearing also in blood were most of the thyroid clonotypes expanded above 0.001. With a median lead of about 6.9 months before onset, the model predicted ophthalmopathy.

CDR3 length: 18 amino acids. Looked up from germline, CDR1 is MDHEN and CDR2 is SYDVKM. The J segment lost 2 bases and the V segment lost 6 bases, leaving 14 bases of the junction unmatched. Thyroid ultrasound and orbital computed tomography, with clinical symptoms and serum thyroxine and TRAb, informed diagnoses. Initially, at the first diagnosis of hyperthyroidism and before any ophthalmopathy symptoms, blood was sampled. The TCR beta CDR3 regions underwent amplification using RNA transcripts as the source. Initially, a first-round RT-PCR of the TCR CDR3 employed the HTBI primer set. TCRdb processed the multiplex PCR reads anew with MiXCR; each CDR3 protein has one entry. This sample carries around 250,000 distinct CDR3 sequences, about 14% of them seen once, and the ten largest clones take about 14%.

The chain employs TRBV28 and TRBJ2-4; 9 nucleotides align to TRBD2. Sequencing used blood. The TCR sequence derives from a woman aged 40 to 50 with Graves' hyperthyroidism that later progressed to Graves' ophthalmopathy. The CDR3 nucleotides read TGTGCCAGCAGCCATACCCCCGGGACTAGCTATACCAAAAACATTCAGTACTTC. This translates into CASSHTPGTSYTKNIQYF. Using reference TRBV28 and TRBJ2-4 for the parts outside the CDR3, the full variable domain is DVKVTQSSRYLVKRTGEKVFLECVQDMDHENMFWYRQDPGLGLRLIYFSYDVKMKEKGDIPEGYSVSREKKERFSLILESASTNQTSMYLCASSHTPGTSYTKNIQYFGAGTRLSVL.